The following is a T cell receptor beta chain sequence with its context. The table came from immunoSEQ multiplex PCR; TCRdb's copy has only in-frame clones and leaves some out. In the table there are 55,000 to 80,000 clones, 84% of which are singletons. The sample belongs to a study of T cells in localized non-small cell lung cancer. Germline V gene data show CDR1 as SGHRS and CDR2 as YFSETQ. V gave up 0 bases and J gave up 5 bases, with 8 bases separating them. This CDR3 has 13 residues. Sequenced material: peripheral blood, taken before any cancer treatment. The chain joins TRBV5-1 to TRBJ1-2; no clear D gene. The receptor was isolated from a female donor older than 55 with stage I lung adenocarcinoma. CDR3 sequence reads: CASSLAGRYGYTF. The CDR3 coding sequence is TGCGCCAGCAGCTTGGCGGGGAGGTATGGCTACACCTTC.